Each of the 19 T cell receptor beta chains below was sequenced from the same sample in a study of CD8 T cells in acute hepatitis C reinfection. As to time point: naive CD8 control sorted from an acute-time-point sample. Assay: immunoSEQ multiplex PCR; the TCRdb copy retains only in-frame clones and omits some. Of about 38,000 clones detected, approximately 90% appear once; the ten largest clones hold under 0.65%. The sequenced sample was naive CD8+ T cells from PBMCs. The receptors originated from a young man with chronic hepatitis C.

This chain joins TRBV7-2 and TRBJ1-4, with D maybe TRBD1 (5 bases). This CDR3 spans 15 amino acids. The V gene's germline CDR1 is SGHTA and CDR2 FQGNSA. V shed 2 bases and J shed 8 bases, with 15 bases lying between them. CDR3 in amino acids: CASSLRGHKGEKLFF. The CDR3 nucleotides read TGTGCCAGCAGCTTAAGGGGTCATAAGGGGGAAAAACTGTTTTTT.

The chain joins TRBV7-9 to TRBJ1-2; D may be TRBD1 (5 bases). Trimming took off 4 bases at V and 6 bases at J, with 15 bases between the two ends. The germline CDR1 and CDR2 sequences are SEHNR and FQNEAQ (reference sequence). The CDR3 sequence is 14 residues long. The CDR3 DNA reads as TGTGCCAGCAGCTCCGAGGCAGGGCTGGATGGCTACACCTTC. Protein sequence: CASSSEAGLDGYTF. Drawing the rest from reference TRBV7-9 and TRBJ1-2, the complete variable domain is DTGVSQNPRHKITKRGQNVTFRCDPISEHNRLYWYRQTLGQGPEFLTYFQNEAQLEKSRLLSDRFSAERPKGSFSTLEIQRTEQGDSAMYLCASSSEAGLDGYTFGSGTRLTVV.

Written as DNA, the CDR3 is TGTGCCAGCAGCTTTGGGGCTATTGTGAGCACAGATACGCAGTATTTT. Protein product: CASSFGAIVSTDTQYF. This sequence joins TRBV5-6 and TRBJ2-3; perhaps TRBD1 as D (5 bases). CDR1 SGHDT and CDR2 YYEEEE come from the germline V gene. The CDR3 is 16 amino acids. The V and J ends lost 2 bases and 0 bases respectively, with 13 bases between them. The variable domain in full, completed from reference TRBV5-6 and TRBJ2-3, reads DAGVTQSPTHLIKTRGQQVTLRCSPKSGHDTVSWYQQALGQGPQFIFQYYEEEERQRGNFPDRFSGHQFPNYSSELNVNALLLGDSALYLCASSFGAIVSTDTQYFGPGTRLTVL.

This sequence joins TRBV29-1 and TRBJ2-1, with TRBD1 identical over 7 bases. V lost 6 bases, J lost 3 bases, and 8 bases stayed unmatched. Germline CDR1 and CDR2: SQVTM and ANQGSEA. The CDR3 has 14 amino acids. CDR3 DNA sequence: TGCAGCGTCTTAGGACAGGACGGCTACAATGAGCAGTTCTTC. Translating gives CSVLGQDGYNEQFF.

The table lists this clone with a few counts. The chain uses TRBV7-6 and TRBJ2-3; D gene unclear. The CDR3 is 13 residues long. Germline CDR1 is SGHVS and CDR2 is FNYEAQ. Trimming cost V 1 base and J 5 bases, with 7 bases left between them. CDR3 sequence (DNA): TGTGCCAGCAGCTTAGGTCCCCTAGATACGCAGTATTTT. Residues: CASSLGPLDTQYF.

The chain carries TRBV5-8 and TRBJ2-4; tentative D call: TRBD2 (6 bases). This CDR3 contains 17 residues. V gave up 5 bases and J gave up 3 bases, with 21 bases separating them. Germline V lookup: CDR1 SGHTS, CDR2 YDEGEE. The DNA of the CDR3 is TGTGCCAGCAGTCCTCGGTGGGGGGACTTAGTCAAAAACATTCAGTACTTC. Protein: CASSPRWGDLVKNIQYF. Supplemented by reference TRBV5-8 and TRBJ2-4, the full variable domain reads EAGVTQSPTHLIKTRGQQATLRCSPISGHTSVYWYQQALGLGLQFLLWYDEGEERNRGNFPPRFSGRQFPNYSSELNVNALELEDSALYLCASSPRWGDLVKNIQYFGAGTRLSVL.

This clone was observed a handful of times. The chain links TRBV25-1 to TRBJ1-1, with unresolved D. The V end was cut by 5 bases, the J end by 11 bases, with 18 bases between. Germline V gene lookup returns CDR1 MGHDK and CDR2 SYGVNS. The CDR3 runs 13 residues. Written as DNA, the CDR3 is TGTGCCAGCAGTCCGTCGGACGTGGTAGGGGCTTTCTTT. Amino acid sequence: CASSPSDVVGAFF. The complete variable domain, with remaining parts taken from reference TRBV25-1 and TRBJ1-1, reads EADIYQTPRYLVIGTGKKITLECSQTMGHDKMYWYQQDPGMELHLIHYSYGVNSTEKGDLSSESTVSRIRTEHFPLTLESARPSHTSQYLCASSPSDVVGAFFGQGTRLTVV.

This chain uses TRBV2 with TRBJ2-7; D gene uncertain. Deletions cut 6 bases from V and 3 bases from J, with 9 bases between. CDR3 length: 12 amino acids. Germline V gene sequence: CDR1 SNHLY, CDR2 FYNNEI. CDR3 DNA sequence: TGTGCCAGCAGCTTCGACTTCTACGAGCAGTACTTC. This codes for CASSFDFYEQYF.

A note on this clone: Germline is not matched at one junction end, which may reflect a read error. The V and J genes are TRBV20-1 and TRBJ2-3; D is ambiguous. Germline CDR1 is DFQATT and CDR2 is SNEGSKA (reference sequence). The CDR3 runs to 11 residues. The DNA for the CDR3 is TGCAGTGCTCGAGAAGTAGATACGCAGTATTTT. It specifies CSAREVDTQYF.

V gene TRBV10-2 combines with J gene TRBJ1-1, with no clear D. Germline assignment: CDR1 WSHSY and CDR2 SAAADI. There are 13 residues in the CDR3. Trimming shortened V by 5 bases and J by 3 bases, and 10 bases separated the two germline ends. This CDR3 reads CASSRSGYTEAFF. In nucleotides, the CDR3 is TGCGCCAGCAGTCGATCGGGTTACACTGAAGCTTTCTTT.

The chain has TRBV29-1 and TRBJ2-5, with no clear D. The germline gives CDR1 SQVTM, CDR2 ANQGSEA. CDR3 length: 11 amino acids. V lost 6 bases and J lost 5, with 10 bases in between. DNA for the CDR3: TGCAGCGTGCCCCTGGGGGAGACCCAGTACTTC. Protein sequence: CSVPLGETQYF. The whole variable domain, remainder taken from reference TRBV29-1 and TRBJ2-5, is SAVISQKPSRDICQRGTSLTIQCQVDSQVTMMFWYRQQPGQSLTLIATANQGSEATYESGFVIDKFPISRPNLTFSTLTVSNMSPEDSSIYLCSVPLGETQYFGPGTRLLVL.

The V gene is TRBV2, the J gene TRBJ2-4; no reliable D call. Trimming stripped 5 bases from V and 0 bases from J, with 11 bases between. This CDR3 contains 15 residues. Germline V gene sequence: CDR1 SNHLY, CDR2 FYNNEI. The CDR3 nucleotides read TGTGCCAGCAGTACAGTCCGCCTAGCCAAAAACATTCAGTACTTC. It is translated as CASSTVRLAKNIQYF.

This clone turned up a few times. The chain is built from TRBV13 and TRBJ1-1, with TRBD1 matching over 7 bases. Trimming took 10 bases from V and 1 from J; bases not matched to a gene: 9. This CDR3 contains 14 residues. Germline CDR1 is PRHDT and CDR2 is FYEKMQ (reference sequence). CDR3 in DNA: TGTGCCACCCGGTCGGGACAGCAGAACACTGAAGCTTTCTTT. Residues: CATRSGQQNTEAFF.

This chain links TRBV9 with TRBJ2-7; D remains ambiguous. This CDR3 is built from 14 residues. Germline V gene sequence: CDR1 SGDLS, CDR2 YYNGEE. Deletions cut 2 bases from V and 7 bases from J, with 16 bases between. CDR3 in DNA: TGTGCCAGCAGCGTTGACAAGTACCTGGTGGAGCAGTACTTC. Protein sequence: CASSVDKYLVEQYF.

The chain recombines TRBV6-6 with TRBJ1-2, with D unclear. CDR3 length equals 13 residues. V was shortened by 4 bases and J by 4 bases, with 10 bases between the two germline ends. Germline CDR1 and CDR2: MNHNY and SVGAGI (reference sequence). CDR3 sequence reads: CASSSGLAYGYTF. The CDR3 bases are TGTGCCAGCAGTTCCGGGCTAGCCTATGGCTACACCTTC.

J is TRBJ1-2 and V is TRBV4-3, with D possibly being TRBD1 (6 bases). CDR1 is LGHNA, CDR2 YSLEER, per germline. This CDR3 is built from 15 residues. V lost 1 base, J lost 4 bases, and 13 bases lay in between. In nucleotides, the CDR3 is TGCGCCAGCAGCCAAGGGGACATGTCTTTCTATGGCTACACCTTC. It translates to CASSQGDMSFYGYTF.

This clone was seen once. In DNA, the CDR3 is TGTGCCAGCAGCCCGAACACTGAAGCTTTCTTT. It codes for CASSPNTEAFF. The chain uses TRBV6-5 and TRBJ1-1; D gene unclear. The CDR3 runs 11 residues. Germline-derived CDR1 and CDR2 are MNHEY and SVGAGI. The germline V and J ends were trimmed by 6 bases and 1 base, with 3 bases remaining between them.

CDR3 in amino acids: CASSRRGSGTGGEKLFF. The CDR3 DNA is TGTGCCAGTAGTCGCCGGGGGTCCGGGACAGGTGGCGAAAAACTGTTTTTT. V usage is TRBV19 and J usage is TRBJ1-4, with TRBD1 matching 8 bases. The CDR3 sequence is 17 residues long. CDR1 is LNHDA and CDR2 is SQIVND in the germline V gene (reference sequence). Losses at the gene ends were 5 bases for V and 8 bases for J; bases not matched to a gene: 16.

V is TRBV11-3 and J is TRBJ1-1, with a tentative D call TRBD1 (5 bases). With 3 bases removed from V and 5 bases from J, the gap between germline ends came to 10 bases. The CDR3 runs 13 residues. Per germline, CDR1 SGHNT and CDR2 YENEEA. The DNA of the CDR3 is TGTGCCAGCAGCTTGTCGGGGGGTACTGAAGCTTTCTTT. It yields the protein CASSLSGGTEAFF.